The clone carrying this T cell receptor (beta chain) has just a few counts. The data are from a study of T-cell reconstitution after alpha-beta-depleted transplantation in children. In germline, CDR1 is SGHDT, CDR2 YYEEEE. Between the trimmed V and J ends, which lost 0 bases and 3 bases, there was a span of 11 bases. The CDR3 consists of 15 residues. For TCRbeta, the library was prepared with unique molecular identifiers. TCRdb used MiXCR to reprocess the PCR reads, holding one entry per CDR3 protein. The sample contains hundreds of thousands of distinct CDR3 sequences, 9.5% to 15% of which appear only once.

The sequences come from PBMCs from the stem cell graft donor, collected from the stem cell graft. The V call is TRBV5-6, the J call TRBJ2-3, with TRBD1 as a possible D gene (5 bases). The receptor's source is a human donor who donated a stem cell graft to a child with combined immunodeficiency. The CDR3 sequence: CASSLGGAWTDTQYF. The DNA of the CDR3 is TGTGCCAGCAGCTTGGGGGGCGCCTGGACAGATACGCAGTATTTT.